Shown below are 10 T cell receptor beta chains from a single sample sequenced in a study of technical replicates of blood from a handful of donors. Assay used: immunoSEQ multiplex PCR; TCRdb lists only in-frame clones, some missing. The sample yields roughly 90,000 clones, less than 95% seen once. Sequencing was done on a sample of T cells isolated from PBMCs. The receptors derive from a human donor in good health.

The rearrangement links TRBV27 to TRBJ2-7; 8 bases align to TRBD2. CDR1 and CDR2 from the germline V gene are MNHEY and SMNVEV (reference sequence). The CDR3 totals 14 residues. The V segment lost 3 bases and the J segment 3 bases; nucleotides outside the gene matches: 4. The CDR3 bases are TGTGCCAGCAGTTTGACCGGGACTAGCTACGAGCAGTACTTC. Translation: CASSLTGTSYEQYF.

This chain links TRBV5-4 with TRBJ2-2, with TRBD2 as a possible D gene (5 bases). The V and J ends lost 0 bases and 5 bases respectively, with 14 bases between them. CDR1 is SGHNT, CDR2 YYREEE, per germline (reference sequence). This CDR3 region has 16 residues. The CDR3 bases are TGTGCCAGCAGCTTGGGTGGTGTCGGAGGTACCGGGGAGCTGTTTTTT. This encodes CASSLGGVGGTGELFF.

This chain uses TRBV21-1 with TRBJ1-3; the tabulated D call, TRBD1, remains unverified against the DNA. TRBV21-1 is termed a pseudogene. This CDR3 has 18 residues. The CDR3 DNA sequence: TGTGCCAGCAGCGAACGACAGGGCTACGTTCCACTCCGAAACACCATATATTTT. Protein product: CASSERQGYVPLRNTIYF.

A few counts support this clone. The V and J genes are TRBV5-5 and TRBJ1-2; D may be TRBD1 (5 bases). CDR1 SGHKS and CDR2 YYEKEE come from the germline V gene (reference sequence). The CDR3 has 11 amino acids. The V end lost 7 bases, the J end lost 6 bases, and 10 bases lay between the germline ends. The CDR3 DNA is TGTGCCAGCCGGAGGGGCCATGGCTACACCTTC. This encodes CASRRGHGYTF.

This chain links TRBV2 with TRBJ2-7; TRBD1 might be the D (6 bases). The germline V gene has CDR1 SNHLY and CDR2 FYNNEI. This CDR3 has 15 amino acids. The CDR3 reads CALGGGDPRGYEQYF. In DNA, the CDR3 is TGTGCTCTAGGGGGTGGAGACCCACGAGGGTACGAGCAGTACTTC.

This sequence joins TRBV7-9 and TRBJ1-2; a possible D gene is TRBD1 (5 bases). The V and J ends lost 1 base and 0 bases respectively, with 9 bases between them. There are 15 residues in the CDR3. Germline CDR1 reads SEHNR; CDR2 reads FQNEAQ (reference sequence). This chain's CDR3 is CASSLGGTPNYGYTF. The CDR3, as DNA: TGTGCCAGCAGCTTAGGTGGGACTCCTAACTATGGCTACACCTTC.

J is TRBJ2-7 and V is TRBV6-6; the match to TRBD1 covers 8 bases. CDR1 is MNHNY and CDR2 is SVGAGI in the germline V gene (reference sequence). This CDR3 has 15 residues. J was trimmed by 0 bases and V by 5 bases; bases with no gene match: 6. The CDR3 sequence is CASSGSRGLSYEQYF. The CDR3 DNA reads TGTGCCAGCAGTGGTTCCAGGGGGCTCTCCTACGAGCAGTACTTC.

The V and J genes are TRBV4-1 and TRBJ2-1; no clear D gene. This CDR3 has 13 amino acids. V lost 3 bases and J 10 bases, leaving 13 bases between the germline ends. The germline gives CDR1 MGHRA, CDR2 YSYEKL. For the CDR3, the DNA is TGCGCCAGCAGCCATGCCGGTCCTCTGGAGCAGTTCTTC. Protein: CASSHAGPLEQFF.

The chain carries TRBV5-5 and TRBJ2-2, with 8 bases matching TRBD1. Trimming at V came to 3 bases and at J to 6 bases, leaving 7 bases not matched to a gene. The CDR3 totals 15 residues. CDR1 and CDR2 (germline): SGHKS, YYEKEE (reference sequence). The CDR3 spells CASSSRQQGAGELFF. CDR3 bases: TGTGCCAGCAGCTCCAGACAACAGGGGGCCGGGGAGCTGTTTTTT.

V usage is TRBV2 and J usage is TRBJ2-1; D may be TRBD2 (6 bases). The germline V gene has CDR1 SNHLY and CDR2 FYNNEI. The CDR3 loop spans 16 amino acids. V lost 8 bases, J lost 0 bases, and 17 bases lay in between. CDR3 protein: CASGALRGTSYNEQFF. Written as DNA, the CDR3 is TGTGCCAGCGGAGCGCTCCGGGGGACCTCCTACAATGAGCAGTTCTTC.